The T cell receptor beta chain under discussion was sequenced for a study of control samples from healthy donors and cancer patients. The ends were cut back, 3 bases at V and 1 base at J, with 13 bases in the middle. The CDR3 has 16 amino acids. CDR1 SGHVS and CDR2 FQNEAQ come from the germline V gene. Here immunoSEQ multiplex PCR was the method, and the copy in TCRdb shows in-frame clones only, minus some. The sample shows 170,000 or so clones, more than 85% of them seen only once. The sequence was collected from a woman between 35 and 50 years old in good health. The sequencing input was blood. V usage is TRBV7-8 and J usage is TRBJ1-5; D ambiguous. This CDR3 is CASSFLGPRSNQPQHF. The CDR3 nucleotides are TGTGCCAGCAGCTTTCTGGGCCCCCGGAGCAATCAGCCCCAGCATTTT.